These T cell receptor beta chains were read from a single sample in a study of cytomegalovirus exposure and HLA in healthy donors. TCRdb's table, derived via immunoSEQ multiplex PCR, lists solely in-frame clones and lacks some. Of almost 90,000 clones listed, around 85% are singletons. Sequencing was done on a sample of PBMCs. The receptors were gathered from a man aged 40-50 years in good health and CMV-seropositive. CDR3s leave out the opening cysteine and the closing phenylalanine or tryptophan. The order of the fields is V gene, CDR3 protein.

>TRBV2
ASFSAGNSYEQY
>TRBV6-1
ASSGTGRNNEQF
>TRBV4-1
ASSQVTTSGPREQY
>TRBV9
ASSQTGSGVEQY
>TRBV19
ASSEQGAGTQY
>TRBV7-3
AILIRWGQGFDYGYT
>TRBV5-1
ASSSRTGTRTQETQY
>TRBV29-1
SVATGTFEAF
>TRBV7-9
ASSLGLTGASSYNEQF
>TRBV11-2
ASSSHLLYGYT
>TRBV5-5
ASSSDRDGTNEKLF
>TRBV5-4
ASSKADKGFGNTGELF
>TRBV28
ASSFFSGPGELF
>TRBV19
ASKASGEMYEQY
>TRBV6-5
ASSTDRGRANEQF
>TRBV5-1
ASAGGGYGYT
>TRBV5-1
ASSRGPADSSETQY
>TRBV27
ASSSTYPGQVETSSPLH
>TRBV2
ASRTGTSSTDTQY
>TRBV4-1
ASRSRLAGGADTQY
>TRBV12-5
ASGYLRGLLNEQF
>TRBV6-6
ASNTNVGQDQETQY
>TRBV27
ASSFSLTGGGWSPLH
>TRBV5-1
ASSLTVSDYGYT
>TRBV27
ASSFRGNYGYT
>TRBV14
ASSGGTGSNYGYT
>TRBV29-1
SVGDPNEKLF
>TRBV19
ASSSRQGGANYGYT
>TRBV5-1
ASSLPDTSLGDTQY
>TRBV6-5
ASSLLGEGSKNIQY
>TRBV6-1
ASRKDRDDEQY
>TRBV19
ASSLGLAGDLEQF
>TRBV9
ASSVGSGYTDTQY
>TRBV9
ASSELAGVGYNEQF
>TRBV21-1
AKQIRGVSYNEQF
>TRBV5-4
ASSLAGTSGRASY
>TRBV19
ASSQTGLAAFSNQPQH
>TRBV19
ASSSAVAYEQY
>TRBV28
ASSLRGLSLYNEQF
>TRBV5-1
ASSLGTGGFNEQY
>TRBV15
ATSRPGNSPLH
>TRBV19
ASSPSGNARYQPQH
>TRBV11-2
ASSLGLQGLNEKLF
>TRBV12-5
ASGLARNPRTGDLNQPQH
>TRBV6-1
ASSASSGGGDTQY
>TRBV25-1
ASSEAGKETQY
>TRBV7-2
ASSSRGGSEQY
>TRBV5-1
ASSSAGGGTDTQY
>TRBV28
ASFGQIDQPQH
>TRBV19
ASSMVTTDTQY
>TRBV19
ASKPPGQRNTGELF
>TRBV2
ASAARLAKNIQY
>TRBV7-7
ASSLGSREPHNEQF
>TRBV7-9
ASRLVSLNTEAF
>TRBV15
ATSNRDSLRNTEAF
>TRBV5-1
ASSLSGSGNTIY
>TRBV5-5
ASSFLQGALEQY
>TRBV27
ASSSRGNNQPQH
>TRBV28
ATQDRGTTNEKLF